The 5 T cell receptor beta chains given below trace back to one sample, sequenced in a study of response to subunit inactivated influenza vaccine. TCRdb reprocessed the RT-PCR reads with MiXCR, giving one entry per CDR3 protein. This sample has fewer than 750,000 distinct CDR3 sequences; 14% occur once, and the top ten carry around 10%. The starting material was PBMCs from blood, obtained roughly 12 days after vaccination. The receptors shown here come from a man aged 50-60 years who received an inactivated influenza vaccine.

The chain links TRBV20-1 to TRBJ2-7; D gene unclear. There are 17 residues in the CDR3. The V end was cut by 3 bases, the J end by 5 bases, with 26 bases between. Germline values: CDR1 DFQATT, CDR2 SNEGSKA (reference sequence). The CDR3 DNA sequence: TGCAGTGCTAGTAGGCTAGGTTGGACGGCCAAAGAGGACGAGCAGTACTTC. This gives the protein CSASRLGWTAKEDEQYF.

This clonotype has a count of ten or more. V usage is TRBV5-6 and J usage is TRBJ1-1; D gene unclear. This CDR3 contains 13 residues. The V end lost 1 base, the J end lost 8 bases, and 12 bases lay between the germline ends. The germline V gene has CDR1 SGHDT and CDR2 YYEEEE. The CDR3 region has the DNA TGTGCCAGCAGCTTGATGGGATCCTCGGAAGCTTTCTTT. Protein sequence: CASSLMGSSEAFF.

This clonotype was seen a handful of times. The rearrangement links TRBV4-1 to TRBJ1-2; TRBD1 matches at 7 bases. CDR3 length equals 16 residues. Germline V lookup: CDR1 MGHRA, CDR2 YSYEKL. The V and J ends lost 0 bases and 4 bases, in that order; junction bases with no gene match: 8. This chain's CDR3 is CASSQEQGRESYGYTF. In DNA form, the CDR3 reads TGCGCCAGCAGCCAAGAACAGGGGCGAGAATCCTATGGCTACACCTTC.

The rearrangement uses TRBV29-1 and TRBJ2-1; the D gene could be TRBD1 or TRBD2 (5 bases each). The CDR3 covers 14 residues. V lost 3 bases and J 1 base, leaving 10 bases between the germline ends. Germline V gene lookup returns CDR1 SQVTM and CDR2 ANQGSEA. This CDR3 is CSVEGVGSYNEQFF. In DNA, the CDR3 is TGCAGCGTTGAGGGGGTAGGGTCCTACAATGAGCAGTTCTTC.

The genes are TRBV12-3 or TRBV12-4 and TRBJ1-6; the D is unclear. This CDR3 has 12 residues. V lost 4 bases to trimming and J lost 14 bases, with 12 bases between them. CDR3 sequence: CASSWTPAALHF. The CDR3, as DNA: TGTGCCAGCAGTTGGACTCCCGCCGCCCTCCACTTT.